The clone carrying this T cell receptor beta chain was picked up one time. The CDR3 length is 14 residues. V was shortened by 3 bases and J by 4 bases, with 10 bases between the two germline ends. In germline, CDR1 is ENHRY, CDR2 SYGVKD. Sequencing used immunoSEQ multiplex PCR; TCRdb keeps in-frame clones, though not all of them. The sample lists about 100,000 clones, about nine tenths occurring once. This entry comes from a study of blood T cell repertoires in COVID-19. Study details: Samples representing acute and convalescent COVID-19 were sourced from the United States, Italy and Spain. T cells, B-cell-depleted T cells, or PBMCs provided the cDNA or gDNA that served as material.

Sequencing was done on a sample of peripheral blood. The clonotype was recovered from a man aged 55 to 70 with acute or convalescent COVID-19. The chain has TRBV10-3 and TRBJ1-3; D is perhaps TRBD1 (5 bases). CDR3 protein: CAISDRGRGNTIYF. The CDR3 nucleotides read TGTGCCATCAGTGATCGGGGGAGAGGAAACACCATATATTTT.